Presented here are 25 T cell receptor beta chains from one specimen sequenced in a study of shared clonotypes between healthy human individuals. Produced via immunoSEQ multiplex PCR; TCRdb's table is partial and in-frame only. The sample lists about 2.1 million clones, roughly 93% occurring once. It was CD45RO-negative cells, positively selected for CCR7, that made up naive CD8 cells, with terminally differentiated effector memory CD45RA+ cells excluded. What was sequenced was naive CD8+ T cells from PBMCs. These receptors all come from a man aged 18 to 35 in good health. Some clones in this sample may be carry-over from other donors' samples.

This clone showed up just once. The chain links TRBV19 to TRBJ2-2, with D possibly being TRBD2 (6 bases). Germline V gives CDR1 LNHDA, CDR2 SQIVND (reference sequence). The germline V and J ends were trimmed by 5 bases and 6 bases, with 10 bases remaining between them. The CDR3 has 13 residues. CDR3 in amino acids: CASSPRDSGELFF. The CDR3 nucleotides are TGTGCCAGTAGTCCGAGGGACTCCGGGGAGCTGTTTTTT.

This rearrangement joins TRBV10-1 to TRBJ2-7; TRBD1 agrees at 7 bases. The CDR3 spans 16 residues. Germline V gives CDR1 WNHNN, CDR2 SYGVQD (reference sequence). Trimming removed 2 bases from V and 6 bases from J; junction bases left unmatched: 13. The CDR3 DNA reads TGCGCCAGCAGTGAGGCGGCAGGGGGTCGCCGGGGCGAGCAGTACTTC. This sequence encodes CASSEAAGGRRGEQYF.

The chain recombines TRBV19 with TRBJ1-5; no reliable D call. This CDR3 comprises 13 residues. Trimming removed 6 bases at V and 0 bases at J, with 6 bases between. Germline CDR1 is LNHDA and CDR2 is SQIVND (reference sequence). CDR3: CASRGDSNQPQHF. CDR3 DNA sequence: TGTGCCAGTAGGGGCGATAGCAATCAGCCCCAGCATTTT.

The chain employs TRBV19 and TRBJ2-1; the match to TRBD1 covers 7 bases. The CDR3 has 17 amino acids. The V segment lost 7 bases and the J segment 0 bases; nucleotides outside the gene matches: 12. Germline assignment: CDR1 LNHDA and CDR2 SQIVND (reference sequence). CDR3: CASTSPPGTVSYNEQFF. CDR3 nucleotides: TGTGCCAGTACCTCCCCCCCCGGGACAGTCTCCTACAATGAGCAGTTCTTC.

The V gene is TRBV2, the J gene TRBJ2-7, with 10 bases identical to TRBD2. The junction had 2 bases not matched to a gene; V was cut back by 4 bases and J by 2 bases. This CDR3 is built from 14 residues. The V gene's germline CDR1 is SNHLY and CDR2 FYNNEI. The CDR3 DNA is TGTGCCAGCAGTGGAAGCGGGAGGGCCTACGAGCAGTACTTC. Translated, it gives CASSGSGRAYEQYF.

V usage is TRBV5-1 and J usage is TRBJ2-2; D call uncertain. This CDR3 spans 11 amino acids. The V gene lost 4 bases and the J gene lost 7 bases, with 5 bases spanning the gap. CDR1 SGHRS and CDR2 YFSETQ come from the germline V gene. CDR3 sequence reads: CASSGGGELFF. CDR3 DNA sequence: TGCGCCAGCAGCGGCGGCGGGGAGCTGTTTTTT.

This chain links TRBV28 with TRBJ2-7; D might be TRBD1 or TRBD2, each matching 6 bases. V gave up 6 bases and J gave up 3 bases, with 18 bases separating them. Per germline, CDR1 MDHEN and CDR2 SYDVKM. This CDR3 contains 15 residues. The CDR3 DNA sequence: TGTGCCAGCAGCCGAACTAGGGGGGCGGGCTACGAGCAGTACTTC. Protein: CASSRTRGAGYEQYF.

The chain employs TRBV10-2 and TRBJ1-4, with D maybe TRBD1 (5 bases). The length of the CDR3 is 16 residues. V gave up 3 bases and J gave up 4 bases, with 15 bases separating them. Germline values: CDR1 WSHSY, CDR2 SAAADI. The CDR3 reads CASSDPGGAVNEKLFF. CDR3 bases: TGCGCCAGCAGTGACCCCGGCGGGGCGGTTAATGAAAAACTGTTTTTT.

The chain links TRBV14 to TRBJ2-7; the D gene is possibly TRBD1 (6 bases). V was clipped by 3 bases and J by 3 bases, with 15 bases between them. This CDR3 has 15 residues. Germline V lookup: CDR1 SGHDN, CDR2 FVKESK. The CDR3 spells CASSHATGTFYEQYF. The DNA for the CDR3 is TGTGCCAGCAGCCATGCGACCGGGACATTCTACGAGCAGTACTTC.

The chain joins TRBV30 to TRBJ2-1; possibly TRBD1 or TRBD2 for D (5 bases each). V lost 7 bases to trimming and J lost 6 bases, with 22 bases between them. CDR1 and CDR2 (germline): GTSNPN, SVGIG (reference sequence). The CDR3 sequence is 15 residues long. The CDR3 nucleotides read TGTGCCTCCCGACGAGGGGTCTATAGAACCAATGAGCAGTTCTTC. It codes for CASRRGVYRTNEQFF.

This sequence joins TRBV18 and TRBJ2-3; no definite D call. CDR3 length: 14 residues. V dropped 0 bases and J dropped 8 bases, with 12 bases sitting between them. The germline gives CDR1 KGHSH, CDR2 LQKENI. CDR3 DNA sequence: TGTGCCAGCTCACCACCCGACAAGGCGAGTACGCAGTATTTT. This gives the protein CASSPPDKASTQYF.

The V gene is TRBV4-3, the J gene TRBJ2-3, with 12 bases identical to TRBD2. The CDR3 sequence is 17 residues long. Germline V gene lookup returns CDR1 LGHNA and CDR2 YSLEER. With V trimmed by 4 bases and J by 4 bases, 9 bases remained unmatched. The CDR3 DNA follows: TGCGCCAGCAGCCCAATCCGCCTAGCGGGGGGGTCAGATACGCAGTATTTT. Protein: CASSPIRLAGGSDTQYF.

The chain carries TRBV7-2 and TRBJ1-2; unclear D gene. Germline CDR1 is SGHTA and CDR2 is FQGNSA. The germline V and J ends were trimmed by 3 bases and 8 bases, with 16 bases remaining between them. The CDR3 consists of 14 residues. The CDR3 DNA is TGTGCCAGCAGCTTCTCGGGGAGCCCTTCAGGCTACACCTTC. This translates into CASSFSGSPSGYTF.

The rearrangement joins TRBV28 to TRBJ2-1, with D perhaps assigned TRBD1 or TRBD2 (5 bases each). The V gene's germline CDR1 is MDHEN and CDR2 SYDVKM. V was trimmed by 2 bases and J by 1 base, leaving 12 bases between them. The CDR3 loop spans 16 amino acids. The CDR3 loop is CASSLRGTYSYNEQFF. The DNA for the CDR3 is TGTGCCAGCAGTTTAAGAGGGACCTATTCCTACAATGAGCAGTTCTTC.

The genes are TRBV9 and TRBJ2-2, with a tentative D call TRBD2 (5 bases). Germline V gives CDR1 SGDLS, CDR2 YYNGEE. V was shortened by 0 bases and J by 4 bases, with 10 bases between the two germline ends. The CDR3 is 15 residues long. CDR3 sequence (DNA): TGTGCCAGCAGCGTAGATTCTAGCACCACCGGGGAGCTGTTTTTT. It codes for CASSVDSSTTGELFF.

Worth noting for this clone: The sample holds other DNA sequences that translate to the same CDR3. This chain joins TRBV9 and TRBJ2-3; no definite D call. This CDR3 comprises 13 residues. Trimming pared 2 bases from V and 3 bases from J, leaving 7 bases between. The germline V gene encodes CDR1 SGDLS and CDR2 YYNGEE. The CDR3 DNA reads TGTGCCAGCAGCGTCAAAGGGACAGATACGCAGTATTTT. Its translation: CASSVKGTDTQYF.

The V gene is TRBV12-5, the J gene TRBJ1-2, with 9 bases identical to TRBD1. Germline lookup yields CDR1 LGHNT and CDR2 FRNRAP. V was clipped by 5 bases and J by 8 bases; unmatched bases: 18. This CDR3 spans 17 amino acids. The CDR3 spells CASGNSGTGTYREGYTF. CDR3 in DNA: TGTGCTAGTGGTAACTCCGGGACAGGGACCTATCGGGAGGGCTACACCTTC.

In its sample, this clone was seen once. This chain uses TRBV19 with TRBJ1-6; a weak D match, TRBD1 (5 bases). V lost 7 bases and J lost 7, with 11 bases in between. This CDR3 is 13 amino acids long. CDR1 is LNHDA and CDR2 is SQIVND in the germline V gene (reference sequence). In DNA form, the CDR3 reads TGTGCCAGTATGTCCAGGGAGAATTCACCCCTCCACTTT. Translating it yields CASMSRENSPLHF.

The chain joins TRBV4-3 to TRBJ2-3, with D hard to call. CDR3 length: 15 amino acids. V lost 1 base and J lost 4, with 12 bases in between. CDR1 is LGHNA, CDR2 YSLEER, per germline. Here the CDR3 reads CASSQASISSDTQYF. As DNA, the CDR3 is TGCGCCAGCAGCCAAGCTTCAATTTCTTCAGATACGCAGTATTTT.

The V and J genes are TRBV28 and TRBJ2-7, with TRBD1 matching 7 bases. CDR3 length equals 15 residues. Unmatched junction bases numbered 9, after V lost 5 bases and J lost 2 bases. The V gene's germline CDR1 is MDHEN and CDR2 SYDVKM. Written as DNA, the CDR3 is TGTGCCAGCAGTCCAAACAGGGGTCCCCCCTACGAGCAGTACTTC. Translation gives CASSPNRGPPYEQYF.

J is TRBJ2-3 and V is TRBV29-1; tentatively, D is TRBD1 or TRBD2 (5 bases each). Trimming removed 7 bases from V and 2 bases from J, with 13 bases in between. CDR1 SQVTM and CDR2 ANQGSEA come from the germline V gene. This CDR3 comprises 13 residues. CDR3 in amino acids: CSGGDASTDTQYF. The DNA for the CDR3 is TGCAGCGGTGGGGACGCGTCCACAGATACGCAGTATTTT.

About this clone: Other DNA sequences in the same sample also yield this CDR3. The V call is TRBV10-3, the J call TRBJ1-1, with 7 bases that match TRBD1. The CDR3 is 14 residues long. Trimming cost V 3 bases and J 5 bases; bases outside gene matches: 6. Germline lookup yields CDR1 ENHRY and CDR2 SYGVKD. DNA of the CDR3: TGTGCCATCAGTGATTGGCAGGGGGGAACTGAAGCTTTCTTT. Translating it yields CAISDWQGGTEAFF.

This CDR3 reads CASSEYFEDMNTEAFF. The CDR3 DNA is TGTGCCAGCAGTGAATATTTTGAGGACATGAACACTGAAGCTTTCTTT. The chain uses TRBV6-1 and TRBJ1-1; possible D gene TRBD1, 5 bases. Germline V gene data show CDR1 as MNHNS and CDR2 as SASEGT. The CDR3 totals 16 residues. V lost 2 bases, J lost 0 bases, and 13 bases lay in between.

The chain is built from TRBV27 and TRBJ2-7; 9 bases are a match to TRBD2. Germline CDR1 reads MNHEY; CDR2 reads SMNVEV (reference sequence). This CDR3 has 18 amino acids. V gave up 10 bases and J gave up 2 bases; unmatched junction bases: 21. The CDR3 spells CATLPHRGKQREAYEQYF. CDR3 bases: TGTGCCACCCTACCTCACAGGGGAAAACAGCGGGAGGCCTACGAGCAGTACTTC.

The rearrangement joins TRBV2 to TRBJ2-2; 7 bases map to TRBD1. CDR1 and CDR2 (germline): SNHLY, FYNNEI. The CDR3 runs 14 residues. V lost 1 base to trimming and J lost 6 bases; unmatched junction nucleotides: 2. CDR3 residues: CASSEGQGPGELFF. In DNA form, the CDR3 reads TGTGCCAGCAGTGAAGGACAGGGCCCCGGGGAGCTGTTTTTT.